The present TCR beta chain was sequenced within a study of blood T cell repertoires in COVID-19. Profiling relied on immunoSEQ multiplex PCR, and the TCRdb table lists in-frame clones only, not all of them. The sample has hundreds of thousands of clones; around 80% are singletons. Trimming at V came to 0 bases and at J to 3 bases, leaving 7 bases not matched to a gene. The CDR3 spans 16 residues. Germline CDR1 reads MNHEY; CDR2 reads SVGAGI. The V and J genes are TRBV6-5 and TRBJ1-2; TRBD1 aligns across 7 bases. Sequences were obtained from peripheral blood. The receptor comes from a woman in her forties or fifties with acute or convalescent COVID-19. The CDR3 bases are TGTGCCAGCAGTTACTCTAGAAACAGGGGATACTATGGCTACACCTTC. Its protein product is CASSYSRNRGYYGYTF.